What follows describes a single T cell receptor (beta chain). Blood CD8+ and CD4+ T cells underwent high-throughput TCR beta sequencing. This specimen belongs to a study of CD8 T cells in Susac syndrome. It was with random hexamers that 0.5 to 1 ug RNA was reverse transcribed. MiXCR, run by TCRdb on the immunoSEQ multiplex PCR reads, gives a single entry per CDR3 protein. Of around 46,000 distinct CDR3 sequences in the sample, 90% to 95% are singletons; the top ten hold around 0.42%. Germline assignment: CDR1 LGHNT and CDR2 FRNRAP. The CDR3 spans 17 residues. The V end was cut by 1 base, the J end by 3 bases, with 16 bases between.

The chain carries TRBV12-5 and TRBJ1-5; no definite D call. The TCR was taken from a human donor in good health. Sequencing used CD8+ T cells from PBMCs. The CDR3 nucleotides are TGTGCTAGTGGTTTGGCCCTCGGGAGGTTCCTCAATCAGCCCCAGCATTTT. This encodes CASGLALGRFLNQPQHF.